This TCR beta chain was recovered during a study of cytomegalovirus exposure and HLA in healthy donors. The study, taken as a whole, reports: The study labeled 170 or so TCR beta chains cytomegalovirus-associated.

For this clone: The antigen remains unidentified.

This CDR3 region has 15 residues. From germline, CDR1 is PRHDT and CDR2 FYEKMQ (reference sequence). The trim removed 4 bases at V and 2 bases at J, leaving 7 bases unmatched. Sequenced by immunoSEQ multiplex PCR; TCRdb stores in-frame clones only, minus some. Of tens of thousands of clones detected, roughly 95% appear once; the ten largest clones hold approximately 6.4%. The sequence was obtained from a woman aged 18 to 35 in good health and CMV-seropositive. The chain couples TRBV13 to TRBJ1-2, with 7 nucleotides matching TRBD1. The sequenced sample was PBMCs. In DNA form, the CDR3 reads TGTGCCAGCAGCTACAGACAGGGTAACAACTATGGCTACACCTTC. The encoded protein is CASSYRQGNNYGYTF.